The entry that follows covers one T cell receptor (beta chain) sequence. Germline loops: CDR1 MDHEN, CDR2 SYDVKM. This CDR3 comprises 13 residues. V lost 6 bases to trimming and J lost 9 bases, with 12 bases between them. This entry is derived from a study of T-cell reconstitution after alpha-beta-depleted transplantation in children. The TCRbeta library was prepared with unique molecular identifiers. TCRdb ran MiXCR on the PCR reads and lists one entry per CDR3 protein. The sample consists of approximately 490,000 distinct CDR3 sequences, approximately 12% of them appearing once. This receptor was identified in a human donor who donated a stem cell graft to a child with combined immunodeficiency. The rearrangement uses TRBV28 and TRBJ1-6; no firm D call. The sequencing here drew on PBMCs from the stem cell graft donor, taken from the stem cell graft. The CDR3 region has the DNA TGTGCCAGCAGCCCTATAGTTACTTCACCCCTCCACTTT. It specifies CASSPIVTSPLHF.